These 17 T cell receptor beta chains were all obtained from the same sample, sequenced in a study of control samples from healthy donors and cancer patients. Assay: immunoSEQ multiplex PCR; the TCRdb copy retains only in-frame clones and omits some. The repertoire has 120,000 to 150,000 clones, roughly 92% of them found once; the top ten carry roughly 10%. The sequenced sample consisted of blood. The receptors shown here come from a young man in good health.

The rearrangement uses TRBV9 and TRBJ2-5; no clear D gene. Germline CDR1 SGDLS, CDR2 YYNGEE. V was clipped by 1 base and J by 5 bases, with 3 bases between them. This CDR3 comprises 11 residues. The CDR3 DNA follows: TGTGCCAGCAGCGTAAGGGAGACCCAGTACTTC. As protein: CASSVRETQYF.

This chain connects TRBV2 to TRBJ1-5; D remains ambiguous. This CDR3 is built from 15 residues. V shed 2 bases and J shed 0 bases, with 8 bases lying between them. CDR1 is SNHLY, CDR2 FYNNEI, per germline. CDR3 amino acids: CASSESPTSNQPQHF. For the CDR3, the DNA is TGTGCCAGCAGTGAAAGTCCGACTAGCAATCAGCCCCAGCATTTT.

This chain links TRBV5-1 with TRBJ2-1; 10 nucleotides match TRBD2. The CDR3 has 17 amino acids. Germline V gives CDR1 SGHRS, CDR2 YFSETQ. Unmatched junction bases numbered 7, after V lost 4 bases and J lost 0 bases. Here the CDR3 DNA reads TGCGCCAGCAGCCCCGGACTAGCGGTGAGCTCCTACAATGAGCAGTTCTTC. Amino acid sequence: CASSPGLAVSSYNEQFF.

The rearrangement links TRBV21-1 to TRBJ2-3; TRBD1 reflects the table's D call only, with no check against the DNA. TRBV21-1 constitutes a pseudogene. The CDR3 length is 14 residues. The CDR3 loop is CASSDQGNTDTQYF. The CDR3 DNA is TGTGCCAGCAGCGATCAGGGGAACACAGATACGCAGTATTTT.

CDR3 DNA: TGTGCCATCAACAAGGAGCTGGACTATGGCTACACCTTC. It encodes CAINKELDYGYTF. The chain joins TRBV10-3 to TRBJ1-2; D is uncertain. Germline V CDR1 and CDR2: ENHRY, SYGVKD. CDR3 size: 13 residues. Trimming took off 7 bases at V and 3 bases at J, with 12 bases between the two ends.

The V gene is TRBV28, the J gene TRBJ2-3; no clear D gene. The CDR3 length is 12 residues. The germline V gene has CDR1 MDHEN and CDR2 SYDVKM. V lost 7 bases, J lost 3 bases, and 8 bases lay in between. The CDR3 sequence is CASNERTDTQYF. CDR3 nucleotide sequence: TGTGCCAGCAACGAGAGAACAGATACGCAGTATTTT.

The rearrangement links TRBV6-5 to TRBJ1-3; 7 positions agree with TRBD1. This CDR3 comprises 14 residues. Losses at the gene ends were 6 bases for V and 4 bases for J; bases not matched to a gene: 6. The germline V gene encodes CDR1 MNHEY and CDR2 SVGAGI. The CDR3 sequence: CASRLDRAGNTIYF. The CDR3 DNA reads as TGTGCCAGCAGACTAGACAGGGCGGGAAACACCATATATTTT.

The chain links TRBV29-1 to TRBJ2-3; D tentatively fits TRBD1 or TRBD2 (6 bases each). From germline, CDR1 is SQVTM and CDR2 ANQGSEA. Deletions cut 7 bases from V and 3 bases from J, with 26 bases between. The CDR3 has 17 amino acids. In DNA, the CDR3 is TGCAGCGCCGGAGGGCGTACCGGGACAAGTATTACAGATACGCAGTATTTT. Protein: CSAGGRTGTSITDTQYF.

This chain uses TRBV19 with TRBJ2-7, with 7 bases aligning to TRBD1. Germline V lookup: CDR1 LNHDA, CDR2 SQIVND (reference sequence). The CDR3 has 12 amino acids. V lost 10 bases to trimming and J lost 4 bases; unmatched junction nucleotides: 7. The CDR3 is CATTDRWYEQYF. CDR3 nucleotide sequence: TGTGCCACCACGGACAGGTGGTACGAGCAGTACTTC.

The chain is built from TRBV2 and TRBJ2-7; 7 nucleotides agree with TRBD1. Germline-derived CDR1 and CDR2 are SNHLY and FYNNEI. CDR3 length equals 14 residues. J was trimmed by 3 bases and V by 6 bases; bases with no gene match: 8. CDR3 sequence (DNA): TGTGCCAGCAGATCCGGGACAGCTCGCTACGAGCAGTACTTC. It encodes CASRSGTARYEQYF.

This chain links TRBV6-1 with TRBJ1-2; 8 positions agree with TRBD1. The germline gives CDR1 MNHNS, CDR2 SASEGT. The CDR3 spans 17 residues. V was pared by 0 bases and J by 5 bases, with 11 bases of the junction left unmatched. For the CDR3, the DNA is TGTGCCAGCAGTGAAGCCATGTTGGCAGGGGGCGGATATGGCTACACCTTC. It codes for CASSEAMLAGGGYGYTF.

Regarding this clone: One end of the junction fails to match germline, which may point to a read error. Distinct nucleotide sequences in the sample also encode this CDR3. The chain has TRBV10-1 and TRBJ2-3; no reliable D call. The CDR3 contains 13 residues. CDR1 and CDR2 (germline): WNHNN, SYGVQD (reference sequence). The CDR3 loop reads CASSEFREKAQYF. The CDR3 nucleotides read TGCGCTAGCAGTGAGTTTAGGGAAAAGGCGCAGTATTTT.

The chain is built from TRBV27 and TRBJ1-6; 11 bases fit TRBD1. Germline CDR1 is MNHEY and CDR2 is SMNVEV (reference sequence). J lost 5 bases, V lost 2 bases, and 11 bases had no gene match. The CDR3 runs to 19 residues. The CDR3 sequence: CASSLPPGTGGGNNSPLHF. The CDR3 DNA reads TGTGCCAGCAGTTTACCCCCCGGGACAGGGGGAGGGAATAATTCACCCCTCCACTTT.

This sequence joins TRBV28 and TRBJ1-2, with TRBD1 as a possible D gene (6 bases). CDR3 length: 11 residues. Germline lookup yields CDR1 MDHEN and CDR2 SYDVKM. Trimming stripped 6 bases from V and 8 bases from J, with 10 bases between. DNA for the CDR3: TGTGCCAGCAGGGGGGGCCCGGGCTACACCTTC. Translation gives CASRGGPGYTF.

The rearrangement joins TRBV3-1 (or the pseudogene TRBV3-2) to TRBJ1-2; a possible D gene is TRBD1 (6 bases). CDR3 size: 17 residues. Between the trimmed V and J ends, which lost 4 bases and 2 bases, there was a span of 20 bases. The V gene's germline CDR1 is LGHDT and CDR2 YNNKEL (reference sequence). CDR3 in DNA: TGTGCCAGCAGCCCGGGCCTTTACAGGGCCCAAAACTATGGCTACACCTTC. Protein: CASSPGLYRAQNYGYTF.

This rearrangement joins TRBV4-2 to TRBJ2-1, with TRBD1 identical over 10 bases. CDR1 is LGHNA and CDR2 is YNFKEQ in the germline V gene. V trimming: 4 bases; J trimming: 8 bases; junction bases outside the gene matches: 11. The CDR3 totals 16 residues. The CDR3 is CASSPRGQGLAYEQFF. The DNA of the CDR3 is TGTGCCAGCAGCCCACGGGGACAGGGGTTAGCCTATGAGCAGTTCTTC.

The CDR3 bases are TGTGCCAGTAGTATATCGGGGGGCGCGGTCTCCTACGAGCAGTACTTC. It yields the protein CASSISGGAVSYEQYF. This chain links TRBV19 with TRBJ2-7, with a weak D call TRBD2 (7 bases). Trimming shortened V by 2 bases and J by 0 bases, and 14 bases separated the two germline ends. The CDR3 totals 16 residues. Germline V gene sequence: CDR1 LNHDA, CDR2 SQIVND (reference sequence).